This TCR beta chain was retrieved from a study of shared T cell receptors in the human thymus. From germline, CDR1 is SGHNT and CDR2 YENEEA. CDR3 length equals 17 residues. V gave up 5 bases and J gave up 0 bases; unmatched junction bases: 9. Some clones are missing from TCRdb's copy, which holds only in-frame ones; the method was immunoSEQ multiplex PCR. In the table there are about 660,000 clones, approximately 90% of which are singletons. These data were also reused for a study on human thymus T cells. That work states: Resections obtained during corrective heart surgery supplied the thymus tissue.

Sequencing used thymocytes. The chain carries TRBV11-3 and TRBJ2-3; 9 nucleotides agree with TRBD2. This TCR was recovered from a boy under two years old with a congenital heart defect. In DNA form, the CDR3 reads TGTGCCAGCAGCGAAGAGGGCGGGAGGGGGAGCACAGATACGCAGTATTTT. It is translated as CASSEEGGRGSTDTQYF. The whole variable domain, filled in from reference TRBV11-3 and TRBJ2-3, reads EAGVVQSPRYKIIEKKQPVAFWCNPISGHNTLYWYLQNLGQGPELLIRYENEEAVDDSQLPKDRFSAERLKGVDSTLKIQPAELGDSAVYLCASSEEGGRGSTDTQYFGPGTRLTVL.